A single sample is the source of the 8 T cell receptor beta chains below, sequenced in a study of molecular identifiers for immune sequencing clone quantification. TCRdb reanalysed the PCR reads using MiXCR and keeps one entry per CDR3 protein. The sample holds more than 450,000 distinct CDR3 sequences, about 21% seen once. The sequenced material came from naive CD8+ T cells from blood, with Jurkat cell RNA spiked in. The subset was: FACS-sorted CD8+CD4-CCR7+CD45RA+ naive T cells. The receptors were gathered from a human donor in good health. Some libraries in this study had Jurkat cell RNA spiked in.

The sample holds a few counts of this clonotype. The chain links TRBV13 to TRBJ1-1, with 11 positions matching TRBD1. Germline trimming cut 8 bases from V and 10 bases from J; bases unmatched to any gene: 6. Germline V gene sequence: CDR1 PRHDT, CDR2 FYEKMQ (reference sequence). This CDR3 comprises 12 residues. CDR3 sequence (DNA): TGTGCCAGCGGACAGGGGGCAAGGGGAGCTTTCTTT. Protein: CASGQGARGAFF.

A note on this clonotype: A much more abundant neighbour one base away suggests this may be a read error. V gene TRBV27 combines with J gene TRBJ1-4; 7 nucleotides agree with TRBD1. The germline V gene encodes CDR1 MNHEY and CDR2 SMNVEV (reference sequence). CDR3 size: 14 residues. CDR3 sequence: CASSLQGDGEKLLF. The CDR3 coding sequence is TGTGCCAGCAGTTTACAGGGGGACGGTGAAAAACTGCTTTTT.

This clonotype came up many times. The chain recombines TRBV5-6 with TRBJ2-7; TRBD1 might be the D (6 bases). This CDR3 is built from 16 residues. Trimming pared 0 bases from V and 4 bases from J, leaving 17 bases between. Germline CDR1 is SGHDT and CDR2 is YYEEEE. This CDR3 reads CASSLGGGPRWYEQYF. In nucleotides, the CDR3 is TGTGCCAGCAGCTTGGGAGGGGGTCCGCGGTGGTACGAGCAGTACTTC.

This rearrangement joins TRBV6-1 to TRBJ2-7; the D is unclear. Trimming removed 1 base from V and 3 bases from J, with 7 bases in between. Germline loops: CDR1 MNHNS, CDR2 SASEGT. The CDR3 extends over 13 amino acids. The CDR3 loop reads CASSEGADYEQYF. CDR3 nucleotide sequence: TGTGCCAGCAGTGAAGGGGCCGACTACGAGCAGTACTTC.

This clonotype was counted a few times. The chain couples TRBV6-2 or TRBV6-3 to TRBJ2-7; D perhaps matches TRBD1 (6 bases). V lost 5 bases to trimming and J lost 3 bases, with 14 bases between them. This CDR3 contains 14 residues. CDR1 MNHEY and CDR2 SVGEGT come from the germline V gene. CDR3 residues: CASSTDRTYYEQYF. CDR3 DNA sequence: TGTGCCAGCAGTACCGACAGGACTTACTACGAGCAGTACTTC.

V is TRBV7-9 and J is TRBJ2-1, with TRBD2 identical over 8 bases. J gave up 9 bases and V 5 bases, and 12 bases lay outside the gene matches. Germline V gene lookup returns CDR1 SEHNR and CDR2 FQNEAQ (reference sequence). This CDR3 has 15 residues. For the CDR3, the DNA is TGTGCCAGCAGCGCTAGCGGGCAGGCCTTCAGTGAGCAGTTCTTC. Amino acids: CASSASGQAFSEQFF.

This clonotype was counted ten times or more. CDR3 nucleotide sequence: TGCAGTGCTGAGGACAGGACCCGAACCTACGAGCAGTACTTC. It yields the protein CSAEDRTRTYEQYF. The V call is TRBV20-1, the J call TRBJ2-7, with 7 bases identical to TRBD1. The CDR3 totals 14 residues. V lost 5 bases and J lost 2; bases outside the gene matches: 9. Germline values: CDR1 DFQATT, CDR2 SNEGSKA (reference sequence).

This clonotype was observed a handful of times. The genes are TRBV7-9 and TRBJ2-7; D may be TRBD1 or TRBD2 (5 bases each). Trimming shortened V by 5 bases and J by 2 bases, and 13 bases separated the two germline ends. The V gene's germline CDR1 is SEHNR and CDR2 FQNEAQ (reference sequence). The CDR3 consists of 14 residues. The CDR3 DNA reads TGTGCCAGCAGCAACCGGGACGTAACCTACGAGCAGTACTTC. This gives the protein CASSNRDVTYEQYF.